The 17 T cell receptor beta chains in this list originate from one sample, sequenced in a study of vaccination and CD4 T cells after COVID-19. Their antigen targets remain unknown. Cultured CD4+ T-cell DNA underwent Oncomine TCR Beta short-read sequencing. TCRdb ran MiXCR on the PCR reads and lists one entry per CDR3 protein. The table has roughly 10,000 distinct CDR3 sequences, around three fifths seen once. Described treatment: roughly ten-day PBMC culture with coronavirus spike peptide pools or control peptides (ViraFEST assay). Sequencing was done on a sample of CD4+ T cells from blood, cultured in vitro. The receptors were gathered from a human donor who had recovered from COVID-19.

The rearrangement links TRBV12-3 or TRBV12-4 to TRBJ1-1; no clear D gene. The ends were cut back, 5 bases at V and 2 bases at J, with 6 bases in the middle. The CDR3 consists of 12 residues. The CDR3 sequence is CASSPPNTEAFF. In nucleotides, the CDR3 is TGTGCCAGCAGTCCCCCCAACACTGAAGCTTTCTTT.

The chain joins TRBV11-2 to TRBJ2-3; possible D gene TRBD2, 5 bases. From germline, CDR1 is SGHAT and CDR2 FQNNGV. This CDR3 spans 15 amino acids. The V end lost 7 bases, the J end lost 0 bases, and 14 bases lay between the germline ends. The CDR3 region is CASMGFQRSTDTQYF. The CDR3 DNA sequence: TGTGCCAGCATGGGGTTCCAGCGGAGCACAGATACGCAGTATTTT.

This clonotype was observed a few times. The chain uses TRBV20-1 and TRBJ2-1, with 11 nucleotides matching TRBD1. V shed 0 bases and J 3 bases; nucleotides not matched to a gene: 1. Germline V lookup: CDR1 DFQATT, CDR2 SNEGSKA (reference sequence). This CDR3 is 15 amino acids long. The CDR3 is CSAREGTGGYNEQFF. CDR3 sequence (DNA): TGCAGTGCTAGAGAAGGGACAGGGGGCTACAATGAGCAGTTCTTC.

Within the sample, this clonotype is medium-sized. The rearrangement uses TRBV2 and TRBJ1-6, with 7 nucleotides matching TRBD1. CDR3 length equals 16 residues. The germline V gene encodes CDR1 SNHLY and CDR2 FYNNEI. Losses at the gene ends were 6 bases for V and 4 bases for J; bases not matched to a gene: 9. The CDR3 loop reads CASSEEQGLYNSPLHF. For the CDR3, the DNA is TGTGCCAGCAGCGAGGAACAGGGGTTATATAATTCACCCCTCCACTTT.

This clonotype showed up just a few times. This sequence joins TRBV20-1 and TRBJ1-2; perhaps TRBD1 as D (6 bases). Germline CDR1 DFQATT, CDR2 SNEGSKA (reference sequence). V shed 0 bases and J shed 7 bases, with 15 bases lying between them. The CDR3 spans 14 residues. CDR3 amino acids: CSARDRQGLFGYTF. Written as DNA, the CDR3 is TGCAGTGCTAGAGATCGGCAGGGGTTGTTTGGCTACACCTTC.

The CDR3 spells CASKALAGLTTNNEQFF. The CDR3, as DNA: TGTGCCAGCAAGGCCCTAGCGGGCTTAACAACGAACAATGAGCAGTTCTTC. The chain uses TRBV6-2 or TRBV6-3 and TRBJ2-1; 8 bases line up with TRBD2. The CDR3 has 17 amino acids. The germline CDR1 and CDR2 sequences are MNHEY and SVGEGT. V lost 7 bases to trimming and J lost 5 bases; unmatched junction nucleotides: 16.

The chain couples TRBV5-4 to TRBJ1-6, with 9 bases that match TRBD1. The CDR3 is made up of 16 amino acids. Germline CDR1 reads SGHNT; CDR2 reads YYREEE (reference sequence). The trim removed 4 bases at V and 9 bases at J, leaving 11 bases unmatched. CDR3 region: CASSTPRDRAGSPLHF. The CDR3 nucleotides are TGTGCCAGCAGCACGCCCCGGGACAGGGCCGGTTCACCCCTCCACTTT. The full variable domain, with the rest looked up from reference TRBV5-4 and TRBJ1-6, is ETGVTQSPTHLIKTRGQQVTLRCSSQSGHNTVSWYQQALGQGPQFIFQYYREEENGRGNFPPRFSGLQFPNYSSELNVNALELDDSALYLCASSTPRDRAGSPLHFGNGTRLTVT.

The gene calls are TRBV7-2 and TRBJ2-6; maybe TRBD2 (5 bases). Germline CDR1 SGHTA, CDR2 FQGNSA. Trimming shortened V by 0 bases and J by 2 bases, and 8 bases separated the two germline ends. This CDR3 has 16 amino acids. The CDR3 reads CASSLARGTGANVLTF. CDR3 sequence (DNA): TGTGCCAGCAGCTTAGCTCGGGGTACTGGGGCCAACGTCCTGACTTTC.

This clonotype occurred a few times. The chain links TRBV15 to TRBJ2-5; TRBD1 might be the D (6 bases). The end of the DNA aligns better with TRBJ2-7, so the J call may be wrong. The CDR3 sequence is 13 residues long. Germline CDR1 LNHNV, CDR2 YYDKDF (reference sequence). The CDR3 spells CATSRDRSYEQYF. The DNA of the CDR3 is TGTGCCACCAGCAGGGACAGATCCTACGAGCAGTACTTC.

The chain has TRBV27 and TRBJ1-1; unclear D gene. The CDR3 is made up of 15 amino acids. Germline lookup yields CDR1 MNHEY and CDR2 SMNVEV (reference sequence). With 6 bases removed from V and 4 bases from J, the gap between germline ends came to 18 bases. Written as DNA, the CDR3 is TGTGCCAGCAGACATTTAGACCCGCTGAGCACTGAAGCTTTCTTT. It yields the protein CASRHLDPLSTEAFF.

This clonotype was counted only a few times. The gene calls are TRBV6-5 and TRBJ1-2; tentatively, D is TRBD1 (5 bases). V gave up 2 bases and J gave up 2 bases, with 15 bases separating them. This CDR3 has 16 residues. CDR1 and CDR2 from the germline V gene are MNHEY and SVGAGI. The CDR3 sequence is CASSYGIGVRNYGYTF. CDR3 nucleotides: TGTGCCAGCAGTTACGGTATAGGGGTACGGAACTATGGCTACACCTTC.

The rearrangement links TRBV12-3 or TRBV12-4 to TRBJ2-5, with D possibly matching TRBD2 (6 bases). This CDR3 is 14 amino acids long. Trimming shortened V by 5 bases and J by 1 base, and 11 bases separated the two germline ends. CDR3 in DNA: TGTGCCAGCAGTCCCGGGGGATTCCAAGAGACCCAGTACTTC. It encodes CASSPGGFQETQYF.

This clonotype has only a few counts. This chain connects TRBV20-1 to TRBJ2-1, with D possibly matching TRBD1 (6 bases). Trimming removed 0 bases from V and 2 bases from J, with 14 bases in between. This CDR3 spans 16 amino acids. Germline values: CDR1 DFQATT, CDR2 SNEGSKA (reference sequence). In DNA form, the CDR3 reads TGCAGTGCTAGAGATCCAAACAGGGTAACCTACAATGAGCAGTTCTTC. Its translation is CSARDPNRVTYNEQFF.

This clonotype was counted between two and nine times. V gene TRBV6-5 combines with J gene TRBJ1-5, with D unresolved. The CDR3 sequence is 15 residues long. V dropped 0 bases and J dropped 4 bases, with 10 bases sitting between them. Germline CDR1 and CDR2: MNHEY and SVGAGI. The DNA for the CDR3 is TGTGCCAGCAGTTACTCAAGGGTGGAAAATCAGCCCCAGCATTTT. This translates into CASSYSRVENQPQHF.

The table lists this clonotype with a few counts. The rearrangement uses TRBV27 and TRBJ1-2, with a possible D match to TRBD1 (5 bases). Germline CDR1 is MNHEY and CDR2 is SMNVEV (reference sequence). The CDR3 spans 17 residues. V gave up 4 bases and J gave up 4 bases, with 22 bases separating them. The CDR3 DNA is TGTGCCAGCAGTTCCCTAGGGTCAGGGACCTCGGGCTATGGCTACACCTTC. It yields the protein CASSSLGSGTSGYGYTF.

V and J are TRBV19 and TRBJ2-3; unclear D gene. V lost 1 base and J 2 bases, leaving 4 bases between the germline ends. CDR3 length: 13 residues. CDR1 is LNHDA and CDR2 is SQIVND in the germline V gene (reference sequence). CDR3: CASSIGLTDTQYF. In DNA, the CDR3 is TGTGCCAGTAGTATAGGGCTCACAGATACGCAGTATTTT. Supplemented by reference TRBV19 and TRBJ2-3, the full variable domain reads DGGITQSPKYLFRKEGQNVTLSCEQNLNHDAMYWYRQDPGQGLRLIYYSQIVNDFQKGDIAEGYSVSREKKESFPLTVTSAQKNPTAFYLCASSIGLTDTQYFGPGTRLTVL.

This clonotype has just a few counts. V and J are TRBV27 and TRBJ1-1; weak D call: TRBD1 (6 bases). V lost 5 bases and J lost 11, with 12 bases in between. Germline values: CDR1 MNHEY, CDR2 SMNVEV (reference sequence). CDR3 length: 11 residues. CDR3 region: CASSIGQRAFF. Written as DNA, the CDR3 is TGTGCCAGCAGTATTGGACAGAGGGCTTTCTTT.